This T cell receptor beta chain is drawn from a study of CD8 T cells in ankylosing spondylitis. Researchers built TCR beta libraries using quantitative 5'-RACE with molecular barcodes. MiXCR, applied by TCRdb to the 5' RACE reads, yields one record per CDR3 protein. The repertoire holds 250,000 or so distinct CDR3 sequences, about 10% seen once, with 6% to 8% in the top ten. The CDR3 runs 16 residues. Germline CDR1 and CDR2: SQVTM and ANQGSEA. V lost 6 bases and J lost 2; bases outside the gene matches: 12. This clonotype was counted at least ten times. The chain links TRBV29-1 to TRBJ1-2; 10 bases are shared with TRBD1. The receptor was derived from a male donor with ankylosing spondylitis or in good health (not recorded which). What was sequenced was blood, either unsorted or a sorted T cell fraction (not recorded which). CDR3 coding DNA: TGCAGCGTCCTGAGTGCCGGGACAGGGGTGAACTATGGCTACACCTTC. Translated: CSVLSAGTGVNYGYTF.